The 24 T cell receptor beta chains given below trace back to one sample, sequenced in a study of blood T cell repertoires in COVID-19. Libraries were prepared by immunoSEQ multiplex PCR; TCRdb keeps only in-frame clonotypes and omits some of them. The profile covers about 410,000 clones, with around 91% appearing a single time and around 1.5% taken by the ten largest. Sequences were obtained from peripheral blood. The origin of the receptors is a woman aged 40-49 years with COVID-19, enrolled during active disease.

The V gene is TRBV4-1, the J gene TRBJ1-4; D not certain. The CDR3 has 13 residues. Germline CDR1 MGHRA, CDR2 YSYEKL. V lost 1 base and J 8 bases, leaving 8 bases between the germline ends. CDR3 sequence: CASSQVSAEKLFF. The CDR3 bases are TGCGCCAGCAGCCAAGTCTCCGCGGAAAAACTGTTTTTT.

On this clone itself: Other DNA sequences in this specimen translate into the identical CDR3. The chain combines TRBV19 with TRBJ2-7; 10 bases align to TRBD1. With 6 bases clipped from V and 4 bases from J, the junction kept 0 bases outside the gene matches. The CDR3 contains 12 residues. Germline V gene data show CDR1 as LNHDA and CDR2 as SQIVND (reference sequence). The CDR3 DNA follows: TGTGCCAGTAGGGACAGGGGGTACGAGCAGTACTTC. This codes for CASRDRGYEQYF.

The genes are TRBV9 and TRBJ1-1; 8 bases are shared with TRBD1. After removal of 7 bases from V and 3 bases from J, the junction contained 17 bases not matched to a gene. The CDR3 loop spans 17 amino acids. From germline, CDR1 is SGDLS and CDR2 YYNGEE. The CDR3 is CASGSAIQGQEDTEAFF. CDR3 nucleotide sequence: TGTGCCAGCGGGTCGGCGATCCAGGGACAGGAGGACACTGAAGCTTTCTTT. The complete variable domain, with remaining parts taken from reference TRBV9 and TRBJ1-1, reads DSGVTQTPKHLITATGQRVTLRCSPRSGDLSVYWYQQSLDQGLQFLIQYYNGEERAKGNILERFSAQQFPDLHSELNLSSLELGDSALYFCASGSAIQGQEDTEAFFGQGTRLTVV.

Only one count was recorded for this clone. The rearrangement uses TRBV28 and TRBJ2-7; 7 nucleotides agree with TRBD1. With V trimmed by 2 bases and J by 5 bases, 3 bases remained unmatched. Germline V CDR1 and CDR2: MDHEN, SYDVKM. CDR3 size: 13 residues. The CDR3 region has the DNA TGTGCCAGCAGTTTACGGGGACAGCACGAGCAGTACTTC. Residues: CASSLRGQHEQYF.

This chain links TRBV9 with TRBJ1-1; possibly TRBD1 for D (5 bases). This CDR3 has 13 amino acids. Germline V gives CDR1 SGDLS, CDR2 YYNGEE. The V end lost 6 bases, the J end lost 5 bases, and 14 bases lay between the germline ends. The CDR3 is CASNRAGGTEAFF. The CDR3 DNA sequence: TGTGCCAGCAACCGGGCGGGGGGGACTGAAGCTTTCTTT.

The rearrangement uses TRBV25-1 and TRBJ2-2; D might be TRBD1 (5 bases). CDR1 and CDR2 (germline): MGHDK, SYGVNS. Deletions cut 8 bases from V and 6 bases from J, with 16 bases between. The CDR3 is 14 amino acids. The CDR3 sequence is CASRSRADPGELFF. The DNA of the CDR3 is TGTGCCAGCCGTAGCAGGGCGGATCCCGGGGAGCTGTTTTTT.

This sequence joins TRBV7-9 and TRBJ1-3, with D possibly TRBD1 on 5 matching bases. The CDR3 contains 15 residues. The germline V gene encodes CDR1 SEHNR and CDR2 FQNEAQ (reference sequence). Trimming shortened V by 5 bases and J by 0 bases, and 11 bases separated the two germline ends. CDR3 region: CASSPDSFSGNTIYF. CDR3 sequence (DNA): TGTGCCAGCAGCCCTGACAGCTTCTCTGGAAACACCATATATTTT.

V and J are TRBV5-4 and TRBJ1-2; D remains unclear. Trimming cost V 4 bases and J 4 bases, with 14 bases left between them. Per germline, CDR1 SGHNT and CDR2 YYREEE (reference sequence). This CDR3 has 14 amino acids. The CDR3 bases are TGTGCCAGCAGCAATGACCGGACTCTCTATGGCTACACCTTC. As protein: CASSNDRTLYGYTF.

The CDR3 loop reads CASSQWAGKGTGANVLTF. CDR3 DNA: TGTGCCAGCAGCCAATGGGCGGGGAAGGGGACTGGGGCCAACGTCCTGACTTTC. This rearrangement joins TRBV14 to TRBJ2-6; the D gene is possibly TRBD2 (6 bases). Trimming took off 2 bases at V and 2 bases at J, with 16 bases between the two ends. Germline CDR1 SGHDN, CDR2 FVKESK. The CDR3 extends over 18 amino acids.

CDR3: CASSLAPDPGQGVEKLFF. CDR3 DNA: TGTGCCAGCAGCTTAGCTCCGGATCCGGGACAGGGAGTAGAAAAACTGTTTTTT. The chain has TRBV7-9 and TRBJ1-4, with 9 bases lining up with TRBD1. V lost 0 bases to trimming and J lost 8 bases; unmatched junction nucleotides: 13. Per the germline V gene, CDR1 is SEHNR and CDR2 is FQNEAQ (reference sequence). This CDR3 has 18 residues.

On this clone itself: Distinct nucleotide sequences in the sample also encode this CDR3. CDR3 sequence (DNA): TGCGCCAGCAGCTTGACAGGGGAAGCTTTCTTT. Protein product: CASSLTGEAFF. The chain carries TRBV5-1 and TRBJ1-1; tentative D call: TRBD1 (6 bases). Between the trimmed V and J ends, which lost 1 base and 8 bases, there was a span of 6 bases. Germline values: CDR1 SGHRS, CDR2 YFSETQ. The CDR3 totals 11 residues.

The chain recombines TRBV7-7 with TRBJ1-3; D gene unclear. There are 12 residues in the CDR3. The germline V gene encodes CDR1 SSHAT and CDR2 FNYEAQ (reference sequence). CDR3 nucleotide sequence: TGTGCTACGGGGAGCTCTGGAAACACCATATATTTT. Protein: CATGSSGNTIYF.

This clone was counted once. This sequence joins TRBV2 and TRBJ1-2; TRBD1 agrees at 7 bases. Germline assignment: CDR1 SNHLY and CDR2 FYNNEI. The CDR3 loop spans 15 amino acids. The V gene end was trimmed by 7 bases and the J gene end by 2 bases; junction bases not matched to a gene: 10. The CDR3 sequence: CASTTNRGGNYGYTF. The DNA of the CDR3 is TGTGCCAGCACCACAAACAGGGGCGGGAACTATGGCTACACCTTC.

The gene calls are TRBV6-6 and TRBJ1-4; 7 bases line up with TRBD1. This CDR3 has 15 residues. CDR1 is MNHNY, CDR2 SVGAGI, per germline (reference sequence). J was trimmed by 3 bases and V by 5 bases; bases with no gene match: 6. The CDR3 sequence: CASSGPGQPNEKLFF. CDR3 sequence (DNA): TGTGCCAGCAGTGGACCGGGACAGCCTAATGAAAAACTGTTTTTT.

V and J are TRBV3-1 (or the pseudogene TRBV3-2) and TRBJ2-3, with a possible D match to TRBD2 (6 bases). V shed 7 bases and J shed 2 bases, with 22 bases lying between them. Germline V lookup: CDR1 LGHDT, CDR2 YNNKEL (reference sequence). This CDR3 contains 17 residues. The CDR3 sequence is CASNGGLRGTYTDTQYF. CDR3 in DNA: TGTGCCAGCAATGGCGGCCTACGGGGGACCTACACAGATACGCAGTATTTT.

The chain employs TRBV19 and TRBJ1-1, with D hard to call. Germline lookup yields CDR1 LNHDA and CDR2 SQIVND (reference sequence). V was shortened by 4 bases and J by 0 bases, with 9 bases between the two germline ends. The CDR3 covers 14 residues. CDR3 protein: CASSRDTMNTEAFF. The DNA of the CDR3 is TGTGCCAGTAGTAGAGATACTATGAACACTGAAGCTTTCTTT. The full variable domain, its missing parts supplied by reference TRBV19 and TRBJ1-1, is DGGITQSPKYLFRKEGQNVTLSCEQNLNHDAMYWYRQDPGQGLRLIYYSQIVNDFQKGDIAEGYSVSREKKESFPLTVTSAQKNPTAFYLCASSRDTMNTEAFFGQGTRLTVV.

The J gene is TRBJ1-2, the V gene TRBV19, with 8 bases lining up with TRBD1. Germline V gene sequence: CDR1 LNHDA, CDR2 SQIVND (reference sequence). CDR3 size: 14 residues. J gave up 4 bases and V 6 bases, and 7 bases lay outside the gene matches. For the CDR3, the DNA is TGTGCCAGTAGCTTGCAGGGGGCCGGCTATGGCTACACCTTC. It codes for CASSLQGAGYGYTF.

J is TRBJ2-4 and V is TRBV7-2; 9 nucleotides align to TRBD2. The CDR3 is 17 amino acids. J lost 0 bases, V lost 2 bases, and 5 bases had no gene match. CDR1 is SGHTA, CDR2 FQGNSA, per germline. This CDR3 is CASSLSSGGGAKNIQYF. CDR3 DNA: TGTGCCAGCAGCTTAAGTAGCGGGGGAGGAGCCAAAAACATTCAGTACTTC.

The chain has TRBV5-1 and TRBJ2-5; 9 nucleotides align to TRBD2. V shed 1 base, J shed 2 bases, and the junction held 12 bases outside the gene matches. The CDR3 covers 18 residues. The germline gives CDR1 SGHRS, CDR2 YFSETQ. CDR3 region: CASSLRLAGIRGQETQYF. The CDR3 DNA reads TGCGCCAGCAGCTTGAGGCTAGCGGGGATAAGGGGGCAAGAGACCCAGTACTTC.

Comments on this clone: An end of the junction does not agree with germline; a read error may underlie this. This sequence joins TRBV7-7 and TRBJ2-1; possible D gene TRBD1, 5 bases. The CDR3 runs to 14 residues. Germline CDR1 and CDR2: SSHAT and FNYEAQ (reference sequence). DNA of the CDR3: TGTGCTAGCAGCTTAAATTTCGACAGTAATGAGCAGTTCTTC. It encodes CASSLNFDSNEQFF.

The rearrangement links TRBV7-2 to TRBJ1-2, with D possibly matching TRBD1 (6 bases). The ends were cut back, 1 base at V and 4 bases at J, with 10 bases in the middle. Germline V CDR1 and CDR2: SGHTA, FQGNSA. The CDR3 sequence is 14 residues long. The CDR3 reads CASSLVGGGYGYTF. CDR3 DNA: TGTGCCAGCAGCTTAGTTGGGGGCGGCTATGGCTACACCTTC.

V is TRBV5-1 and J is TRBJ2-5, with TRBD2 as a possible D gene (5 bases). There are 14 residues in the CDR3. Germline CDR1 reads SGHRS; CDR2 reads YFSETQ. Trimming took 1 base from V and 1 from J, leaving 8 bases between them. For the CDR3, the DNA is TGCGCCAGCAGCTTGTTACGGGGCCAAGAGACCCAGTACTTC. This translates into CASSLLRGQETQYF.

This sequence joins TRBV18 and TRBJ1-5; TRBD1 matches 8 bases. Germline V CDR1 and CDR2: KGHSH, LQKENI. With V trimmed by 3 bases and J by 10 bases, 8 bases remained unmatched. This CDR3 has 14 amino acids. Here the CDR3 reads CASSPTGEGGPQHF. CDR3 nucleotides: TGTGCCAGCTCACCGACAGGGGAAGGTGGACCCCAGCATTTT.

This clone is a singleton in its sample. V is TRBV7-2 and J is TRBJ1-2; the D gene is possibly TRBD1 (5 bases). Germline loops: CDR1 SGHTA, CDR2 FQGNSA. This CDR3 region has 16 residues. Trimming shortened V by 3 bases and J by 6 bases, and 20 bases separated the two germline ends. CDR3 protein: CASSFEGPRDWNGYTF. In nucleotides, the CDR3 is TGTGCCAGCAGCTTTGAGGGTCCCAGGGACTGGAATGGCTACACCTTC.